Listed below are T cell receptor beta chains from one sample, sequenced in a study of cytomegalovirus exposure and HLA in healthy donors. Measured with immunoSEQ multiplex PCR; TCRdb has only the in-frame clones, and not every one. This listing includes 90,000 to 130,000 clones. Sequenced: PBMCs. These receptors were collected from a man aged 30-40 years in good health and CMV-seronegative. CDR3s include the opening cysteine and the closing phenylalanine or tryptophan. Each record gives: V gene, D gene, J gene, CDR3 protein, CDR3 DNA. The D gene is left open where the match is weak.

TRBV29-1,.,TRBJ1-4,CSARPTGGDEKLFF,TGCAGCGCTCGTCCCACGGGAGGAGATGAAAAACTGTTTTTT
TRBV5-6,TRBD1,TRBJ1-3,CASRRGTAGNTIYF,TGTGCCAGCAGACGGGGGACAGCTGGAAACACCATATATTTT
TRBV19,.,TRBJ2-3,CASSIVGPGITDTQYF,TGTGCCAGTAGTATAGTTGGGCCAGGGATCACAGATACGCAGTATTTT
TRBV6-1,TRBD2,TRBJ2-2,CASKRTSSTGELFF,TGTGCCAGCAAGAGGACTAGCAGCACCGGGGAGCTGTTTTTT
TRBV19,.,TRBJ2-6,CASYALGGTGANVLTF,TGTGCCAGCTACGCCTTAGGAGGAACTGGGGCCAACGTCCTGACTTTC
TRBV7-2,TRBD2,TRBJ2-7,CASSLGIVGGAEYEQYF,TGTGCCAGCAGCTTAGGGATTGTCGGGGGGGCCGAGTACGAGCAGTACTTC
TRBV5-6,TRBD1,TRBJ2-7,CASSLALMTGGDEQYF,TGTGCCAGCAGCCTCGCTCTTATGACAGGGGGCGACGAGCAGTACTTC
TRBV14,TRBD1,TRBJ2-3,CASSLGTVADTQYF,TGTGCCAGCAGCCTCGGGACAGTGGCAGATACGCAGTATTTT
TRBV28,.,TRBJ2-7,CASSLRGRGVVSYEQYF,TGTGCCAGCAGTTTAAGGGGCAGGGGGGTAGTCTCCTACGAGCAGTACTTC
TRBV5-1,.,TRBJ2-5,CASSLGSQNQETQYF,TGCGCCAGCAGCTTGGGATCGCAGAACCAAGAGACCCAGTACTTC
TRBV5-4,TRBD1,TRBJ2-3,CASHAPSGGRDTQYF,TGTGCCAGCCATGCCCCGTCAGGGGGACGAGATACGCAGTATTTT
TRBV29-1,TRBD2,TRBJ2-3,CSVEDGLLAVSTDTQYF,TGCAGCGTTGAAGATGGGTTACTAGCGGTTAGCACAGATACGCAGTATTTT
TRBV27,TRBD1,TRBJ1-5,CASSPDRGGNQPQHF,TGTGCCAGCAGTCCCGACAGGGGGGGCAATCAGCCCCAGCATTTT
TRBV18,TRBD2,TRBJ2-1,CASQGVGLALHEQFF,TGTGCCAGCCAGGGGGTAGGACTAGCGTTACATGAGCAGTTCTTC
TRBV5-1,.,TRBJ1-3,CASSLDPGKDTIYF,TGCGCCAGCAGCTTGGATCCGGGAAAGGACACCATATATTTT
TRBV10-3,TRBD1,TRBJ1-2,CAISQTGGYGYTF,TGTGCCATCAGCCAGACAGGGGGCTATGGCTACACCTTC
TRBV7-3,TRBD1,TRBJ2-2,CASSSQGAGTGELFF,TGTGCCAGCAGCTCTCAGGGGGCGGGCACCGGGGAGCTGTTTTTT
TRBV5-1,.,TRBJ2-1,CASSLDPSSEQFF,TGCGCCAGCAGCTTGGATCCCTCGAGTGAGCAGTTCTTC
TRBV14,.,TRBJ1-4,CASSQEEGGKLFF,TGCGCCAGCAGCCAAGAGGAGGGGGGGAAACTGTTTTTT
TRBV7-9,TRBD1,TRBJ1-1,CASSSVPGTEVWVNTEAFF,TGTGCCAGCAGCTCGGTCCCCGGGACAGAAGTTTGGGTGAACACTGAAGCTTTCTTT
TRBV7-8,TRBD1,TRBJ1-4,CASSTRLTGGANEKLFF,TGTGCCAGCAGCACACGTTTGACAGGGGGGGCTAATGAAAAACTGTTTTTT
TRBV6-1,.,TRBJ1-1,CASIGPWRTGGAFF,TGTGCCAGCATCGGTCCATGGCGGACTGGGGGGGCTTTCTTT
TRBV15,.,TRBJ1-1,CATSRDTVQVNTEAFF,TGTGCCACCAGCAGAGATACGGTACAGGTTAACACTGAAGCTTTCTTT
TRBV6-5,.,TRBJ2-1,CASSYSGQGKDEQFF,TGTGCCAGCAGTTACTCGGGGCAGGGGAAAGATGAGCAGTTCTTC
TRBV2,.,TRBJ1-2,CAGTANYGYTF,TGTGCCGGAACAGCTAACTATGGCTACACCTTC
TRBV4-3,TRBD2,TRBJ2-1,CASSQLWTSGTYNEQFF,TGCGCCAGCAGCCAACTCTGGACTAGCGGGACATACAATGAGCAGTTCTTC
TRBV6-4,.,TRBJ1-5,CASGNPRDKDRNQPQHF,TGTGCCAGCGGAAACCCCCGGGACAAGGATCGGAATCAGCCCCAGCATTTT
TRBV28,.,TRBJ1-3,CASSFFQVGNTIYF,TGTGCCAGCAGTTTCTTCCAGGTTGGAAACACCATATATTTT
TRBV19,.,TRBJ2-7,CASSLDPGQMGEQYF,TGTGCCAGTAGTCTCGACCCGGGACAAATGGGGGAGCAGTACTTC
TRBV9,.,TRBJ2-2,CASSAAQGFTGELFF,TGTGCCAGCAGCGCCGCCCAGGGCTTCACCGGGGAGCTGTTTTTT
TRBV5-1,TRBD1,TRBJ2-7,CASSWGQGLYEQYF,TGCGCCAGCAGCTGGGGACAGGGACTCTACGAGCAGTACTTC
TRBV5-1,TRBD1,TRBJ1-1,CASSLELQGPLYTEAFF,TGCGCCAGCAGCTTGGAGCTACAGGGGCCCCTTTACACTGAAGCTTTCTTT
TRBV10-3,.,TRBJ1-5,CAISVGGDQPQHF,TGTGCCATCAGTGTGGGGGGGGATCAGCCCCAGCATTTT
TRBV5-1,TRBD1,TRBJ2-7,CASSLRGDRASEQYF,TGCGCCAGCAGCTTAAGGGGCGACAGGGCTAGCGAGCAGTACTTC
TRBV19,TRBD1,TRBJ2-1,CATNRQGSYNEQFF,TGTGCCACCAACCGACAGGGGTCCTACAATGAGCAGTTCTTC
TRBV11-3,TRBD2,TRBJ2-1,CASSGGGLGNEQFF,TGTGCCAGCAGCGGGGGGGGTTTGGGTAATGAGCAGTTCTTC
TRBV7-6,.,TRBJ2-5,CASSTRHLQETQYF,TGTGCCAGCAGTACGCGACACCTCCAAGAGACCCAGTACTTC
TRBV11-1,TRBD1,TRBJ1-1,CASSLSDREPTEAFF,TGTGCCAGCAGCCTTTCAGACAGGGAGCCCACTGAAGCTTTCTTT
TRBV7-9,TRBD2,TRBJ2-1,CASSLAASGEGEQFF,TGTGCCAGCAGCTTAGCGGCTAGCGGGGAAGGTGAGCAGTTCTTC
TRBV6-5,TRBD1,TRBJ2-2,CASRMDRGYTGELFF,TGTGCCAGCCGAATGGACAGGGGATACACCGGGGAGCTGTTTTTT
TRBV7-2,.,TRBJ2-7,CASSFFPGYSYEQYF,TGTGCCAGCAGCTTTTTCCCAGGGTACTCCTACGAGCAGTACTTC
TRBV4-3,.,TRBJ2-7,CASSPAQGASYEQYF,TGCGCCAGCAGCCCGGCCCAGGGCGCCTCCTACGAGCAGTACTTC
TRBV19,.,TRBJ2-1,CASSLPRDNSYNEQFF,TGTGCCAGTAGTCTCCCCCGGGACAATTCCTACAATGAGCAGTTCTTC
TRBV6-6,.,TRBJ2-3,CASSYRSGSTDTQYF,TGTGCCAGCAGCTACCGGAGCGGGAGCACAGATACGCAGTATTTT
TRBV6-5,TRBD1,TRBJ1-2,CASREQGGFGYTF,TGTGCCAGCAGGGAACAGGGGGGGTTCGGCTACACCTTC
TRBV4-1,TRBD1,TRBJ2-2,CASSPGPGQATGELFF,TGCGCCAGCAGCCCTGGCCCGGGACAGGCTACCGGGGAGCTGTTTTTT
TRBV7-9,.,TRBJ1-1,CASSPGFTEAFF,TGTGCCAGCAGCCCAGGGTTTACTGAAGCTTTCTTT
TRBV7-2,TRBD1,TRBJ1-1,CASSLTGTVGYYAEAFF,TGTGCCAGCAGCTTAACCGGGACAGTTGGGTATTACGCTGAAGCTTTCTTT
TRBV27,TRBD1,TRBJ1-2,CASSPAGQGVPNYGYTF,TGTGCCAGCAGTCCGGCAGGTCAGGGGGTGCCTAACTATGGCTACACCTTC
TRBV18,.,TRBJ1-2,CASSTGYGYTF,TGTGCCAGCTCGACAGGCTATGGCTACACCTTC
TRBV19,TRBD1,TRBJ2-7,CASTQGSEQYF,TGTGCCAGTACACAGGGGTCCGAGCAGTACTTC
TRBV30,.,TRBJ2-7,CAWSPSSYEQYF,TGTGCCTGGAGTCCTAGCAGCTACGAGCAGTACTTC